The entry that follows covers one TCR beta chain sequence. Its antigen remains unidentified. Trimming removed 4 bases from V and 4 bases from J, with 13 bases in between. CDR1 and CDR2 from the germline V gene are SQVTM and ANQGSEA. The CDR3 covers 13 residues. This record belongs to a study of shared clonotypes between healthy human individuals. The authors divided CD4+ cells into CD45RA+ naive and CD45RA-negative memory subsets. Findings and limits, study-wide: Sharing across a few donors was seen in 4.5% to 5.5% of naive CD4 clonotypes. The rarefaction results pointed to incomplete sorted-subset sequencing despite large depth.

On sorted subsets, replicate PCRs used approximately 190 ng DNA, or about 30,000 T cell genomes. Sequencing was performed with immunoSEQ multiplex PCR; in TCRdb, only in-frame clones are kept and a portion is missing. Here the sample spans about 2.4 million clones, 93% being singletons. This clonotype was sampled from a man between 18 and 29 years old in good health. Some clones in this sample may be carry-over from other donors' samples. Sequencing was carried out using naive CD4+ T cells from PBMCs. Documented subset: CD45RA+ positively selected. V is TRBV29-1 and J is TRBJ1-2; no firm D call. CDR3 residues: CSVGAGGSYGYTF. CDR3 sequence (DNA): TGCAGCGTTGGCGCGGGAGGTAGCTATGGCTACACCTTC.